Listed here are 22 T cell receptor beta chains from one sample, sequenced in a study of cytomegalovirus exposure and HLA in healthy donors. Primers for the PCR totalled 60 Vbeta and 13 Jbeta. The repertoire was sequenced with immunoSEQ multiplex PCR; TCRdb's copy has only in-frame clones and lacks some. Of around 140,000 clones listed, approximately 80% are singletons. Sequencing was done on a sample of PBMCs. The receptors were sampled from a man between 45 and 60 years old in good health and CMV-seronegative.

The V call is TRBV2, the J call TRBJ2-3, with D tentatively TRBD2 (5 bases). Per the germline V gene, CDR1 is SNHLY and CDR2 is FYNNEI. The CDR3 consists of 15 residues. The germline V and J ends were trimmed by 6 bases and 1 base, with 14 bases remaining between them. The CDR3 bases are TGTGCCAGCAGCCGGGGATACCTCGGCACAGATACGCAGTATTTT. Translation: CASSRGYLGTDTQYF.

The chain has TRBV28 and TRBJ2-5; a possible D gene is TRBD2 (5 bases). There are 12 residues in the CDR3. CDR1 and CDR2 (germline): MDHEN, SYDVKM. The germline V and J ends were trimmed by 6 bases and 9 bases, with 14 bases remaining between them. The CDR3 protein is CASRSGPQAQYF. CDR3 DNA sequence: TGTGCCAGCAGGAGCGGCCCCCAGGCCCAGTACTTC.

This chain joins TRBV5-4 and TRBJ2-1, with D maybe TRBD2 (6 bases). CDR1 is SGHNT and CDR2 is YYREEE in the germline V gene (reference sequence). This CDR3 has 12 residues. The V and J ends lost 3 bases and 9 bases respectively, with 10 bases between them. Here the CDR3 reads CASSSTSGEQFF. The CDR3 DNA is TGTGCCAGCAGCTCGACTAGTGGTGAGCAGTTCTTC.

This clone came up a few times. The CDR3 spells CSVEDVLDSTDTQYF. Written as DNA, the CDR3 is TGCAGCGTTGAAGATGTCCTAGATAGCACAGATACGCAGTATTTT. The chain couples TRBV29-1 to TRBJ2-3; no clear D. The CDR3 covers 15 residues. V was trimmed by 0 bases and J by 0 bases, leaving 10 bases between them. The germline V gene encodes CDR1 SQVTM and CDR2 ANQGSEA.

The chain carries TRBV2 and TRBJ2-5; D is perhaps TRBD2 (6 bases). Germline values: CDR1 SNHLY, CDR2 FYNNEI. Trimming left V 3 bases short and J 5 bases short, with 16 bases between. The CDR3 contains 15 residues. The CDR3 bases are TGTGCCAGCAGTGATCGGGCCGGTCGGGGGGAGACCCAGTACTTC. Amino acid sequence: CASSDRAGRGETQYF.

This chain uses TRBV6-5 with TRBJ2-1; D is unclear. This CDR3 has 15 residues. Germline values: CDR1 MNHEY, CDR2 SVGAGI. V dropped 6 bases and J dropped 0 bases, with 12 bases sitting between them. The DNA for the CDR3 is TGTGCCAGCAGACCCCCCGCCGGCTCCTACAATGAGCAGTTCTTC. It translates to CASRPPAGSYNEQFF.

This sequence joins TRBV27 and TRBJ1-3, with 9 bases lining up with TRBD1. The V gene's germline CDR1 is MNHEY and CDR2 SMNVEV (reference sequence). The V segment lost 0 bases and the J segment 1 base; nucleotides outside the gene matches: 1. CDR3 length equals 16 residues. In nucleotides, the CDR3 is TGTGCCAGCAGTTTATCCGGGACAGGGTCTGGAAACACCATATATTTT. Protein: CASSLSGTGSGNTIYF.

The chain carries TRBV12-2 and TRBJ2-7; the table's D call, TRBD1, was not checked against the DNA. TRBV12-2 is recorded as a pseudogene. This CDR3 comprises 12 residues. This CDR3 reads CASRLATAGLNF. CDR3 sequence (DNA): TGTGCAAGTCGCTTAGCGACGGCAGGCCTCAACTTC.

This clone was detected a few times. CDR3 in amino acids: CAWDTRGRRTSGVVGELFF. CDR3 nucleotides: TGTGCCTGGGACACCAGGGGCAGGAGAACATCGGGTGTTGTCGGGGAGCTGTTTTTT. The rearrangement uses TRBV30 and TRBJ2-2; maybe TRBD1 (6 bases). The CDR3 loop spans 19 amino acids. Trimming pared 5 bases from V and 7 bases from J, leaving 32 bases between. Per germline, CDR1 GTSNPN and CDR2 SVGIG (reference sequence).

CDR3 sequence reads: CASSPYRGLYEQYF. The CDR3 DNA reads TGTGCCAGCAGTCCCTACAGGGGGCTCTACGAGCAGTACTTC. The chain combines TRBV28 with TRBJ2-7; the match to TRBD1 covers 9 bases. Germline CDR1 is MDHEN and CDR2 is SYDVKM. There are 14 residues in the CDR3. V shed 5 bases and J 3 bases; nucleotides not matched to a gene: 5. Together with reference TRBV28 and TRBJ2-7, the CDR3 gives the full variable domain: DVKVTQSSRYLVKRTGEKVFLECVQDMDHENMFWYRQDPGLGLRLIYFSYDVKMKEKGDIPEGYSVSREKKERFSLILESASTNQTSMYLCASSPYRGLYEQYFGPGTRLTVT.

The sample holds one count of this clone. The chain joins TRBV11-2 to TRBJ2-3, with TRBD1 as a possible D gene (5 bases). The CDR3 is 16 residues long. Per the germline V gene, CDR1 is SGHAT and CDR2 is FQNNGV. V was cut by 0 bases and J by 14 bases, with 24 bases left in between. CDR3 sequence: CASSLDSSSTTDTLYF. The CDR3 DNA sequence: TGTGCCAGCAGCTTAGATTCCAGTAGTACGACAGATACGTTGTATTTT.

V gene TRBV14 combines with J gene TRBJ1-2; D may be TRBD1 (5 bases). The CDR3 is 15 amino acids. Germline CDR1 and CDR2: SGHDN and FVKESK. The V end lost 0 bases, the J end lost 5 bases, and 13 bases lay between the germline ends. CDR3 protein: CASSQDIGTFYGYTF. DNA of the CDR3: TGTGCCAGCAGCCAAGATATAGGGACTTTTTATGGCTACACCTTC.

The gene calls are TRBV14 and TRBJ2-5; the match to TRBD2 covers 9 bases. This CDR3 region has 16 residues. The J segment lost 1 base and the V segment lost 4 bases, leaving 7 bases of the junction unmatched. Germline V gene data show CDR1 as SGHDN and CDR2 as FVKESK. In DNA form, the CDR3 reads TGTGCCAGCAGCCCTGGCTGGCGGGGGGGCCAAGAGACCCAGTACTTC. Its protein is CASSPGWRGGQETQYF.

About this clone itself: In the same sample, other DNA sequences code for this CDR3. J is TRBJ2-3 and V is TRBV5-1, with D perhaps matching TRBD1 (6 bases). The CDR3 is 14 amino acids. CDR1 SGHRS and CDR2 YFSETQ come from the germline V gene. Trimming cost V 0 bases and J 2 bases, with 7 bases left between them. The chain's CDR3 is CASSLGQDTDTQYF. CDR3 sequence (DNA): TGCGCCAGCAGCTTGGGACAGGACACAGATACGCAGTATTTT. Based on the CDR3 plus reference TRBV5-1 and TRBJ2-3, the full variable domain is KAGVTQTPRYLIKTRGQQVTLSCSPISGHRSVSWYQQTPGQGLQFLFEYFSETQRNKGNFPGRFSGRQFSNSRSEMNVSTLELGDSALYLCASSLGQDTDTQYFGPGTRLTVL.

The rearrangement uses TRBV11-1 and TRBJ1-1, with a weak D call TRBD1 (5 bases). The CDR3 has 15 residues. The V gene's germline CDR1 is SGHAT and CDR2 FQDESV (reference sequence). Trimming stripped 1 base from V and 5 bases from J, with 14 bases between. The CDR3 DNA follows: TGTGCCAGCAGCTTAGAGGTCCGGGGGAGAACTGAAGCTTTCTTT. This codes for CASSLEVRGRTEAFF.

This chain links TRBV5-1 with TRBJ1-5; 7 bases fit TRBD1. Germline trimming cut 4 bases from V and 1 base from J; bases unmatched to any gene: 8. Germline V gene data show CDR1 as SGHRS and CDR2 as YFSETQ. CDR3 length equals 16 residues. The CDR3 is CASSPEGQTSNQPQHF. The DNA of the CDR3 is TGCGCCAGCAGCCCCGAGGGACAGACAAGCAATCAGCCCCAGCATTTT.

The CDR3 reads CASSMGQVISGNTIYF. The CDR3 nucleotides read TGTGCCAGTAGTATGGGACAGGTGATCTCTGGAAACACCATATATTTT. The chain joins TRBV19 to TRBJ1-3; TRBD1 agrees at 8 bases. Germline assignment: CDR1 LNHDA and CDR2 SQIVND (reference sequence). J lost 0 bases, V lost 3 bases, and 4 bases had no gene match. The CDR3 is 16 residues long.

J is TRBJ2-1 and V is TRBV21-1; TRBD2, the table's D call, lacks a check against the DNA. TRBV21-1 is listed as a pseudogene. The CDR3 is 19 residues long. CDR3 sequence: CASSSGGLAGVVSYNEQFF. The CDR3, as DNA: TGTGCCAGCAGCTCGGGCGGACTAGCGGGAGTCGTCTCCTACAATGAGCAGTTCTTC.

The chain has TRBV30 and TRBJ1-1; 9 bases line up with TRBD1. Losses at the gene ends were 7 bases for V and 2 bases for J; bases not matched to a gene: 8. Germline values: CDR1 GTSNPN, CDR2 SVGIG (reference sequence). This CDR3 is 14 amino acids long. CDR3 residues: CALLDRGTNTEAFF. In nucleotides, the CDR3 is TGTGCCTTACTCGACAGGGGGACAAACACTGAAGCTTTCTTT.

The J gene is TRBJ2-3, the V gene TRBV5-1; 11 bases align to TRBD2. The CDR3 is made up of 16 amino acids. The junction had 3 bases not matched to a gene; V was cut back by 2 bases and J by 1 base. Germline CDR1 SGHRS, CDR2 YFSETQ. The CDR3 nucleotides read TGCGCCAGCAGCTTTCCGGGACTAGCGGGCACAGATACGCAGTATTTT. It is translated as CASSFPGLAGTDTQYF.

The count of this clone is one. The genes are TRBV19 and TRBJ2-2; 11 nucleotides agree with TRBD1. The V and J ends lost 5 bases and 2 bases, in that order; junction bases with no gene match: 4. There are 16 residues in the CDR3. The V gene's germline CDR1 is LNHDA and CDR2 SQIVND (reference sequence). CDR3 coding DNA: TGTGCCAGTAGTTGGCGGACAGGGGGCAACACCGGGGAGCTGTTTTTT. Its protein product is CASSWRTGGNTGELFF.

V usage is TRBV10-1 and J usage is TRBJ1-5; D not resolved. V lost 2 bases and J lost 5, with 7 bases in between. Germline CDR1 and CDR2: WNHNN and SYGVQD (reference sequence). There are 13 residues in the CDR3. The CDR3 DNA reads TGCGCCAGCAGTGAGAGGAGAGATCAGCCCCAGCATTTT. Residues: CASSERRDQPQHF.